These 9 T cell receptor beta chains were all obtained from the same sample, sequenced in a study of control samples from healthy donors and cancer patients. Only in-frame clones appear in the TCRdb table, and some are missing; sequencing was by immunoSEQ multiplex PCR. The table lists around 58,000 clones, roughly 87% of them singletons. The sequenced sample was blood. These receptors came from a man in his fifties in good health.

The chain employs TRBV29-1 and TRBJ1-2; weak D call: TRBD1 (5 bases). There are 15 residues in the CDR3. Trimming left V 2 bases short and J 1 base short, with 14 bases between. From germline, CDR1 is SQVTM and CDR2 ANQGSEA. Written as DNA, the CDR3 is TGCAGCGTTGAAACGGCGCCGGGACGTAACTATGGCTACACCTTC. This gives the protein CSVETAPGRNYGYTF.

On this clone: Germline and junction disagree at one end, which may indicate a read error. The chain recombines TRBV5-6 with TRBJ2-5; 7 bases fit TRBD1. From germline, CDR1 is SGHDT and CDR2 YYEEEE. The CDR3 contains 15 residues. CDR3 bases: TGTGCCAGCAGCGCAAGAATGACAGGGCAAGAGGCCCAGTACTTC. Amino acids: CASSARMTGQEAQYF.

On this clone: One end of the junction does not line up with germline, which may come from a read error. The chain employs TRBV12-3 or TRBV12-4 and TRBJ2-3; D gene uncertain. The CDR3 has 11 residues. CDR3 DNA sequence: TGTGCCAGCGGTTTGACGGTCCCGCAGTATTTT. Translating it yields CASGLTVPQYF.

A single count supports this clone. The chain links TRBV13 to TRBJ1-1; a weak D match, TRBD1 (6 bases). V lost 3 bases, J lost 1 base, and 18 bases lay in between. The CDR3 is made up of 17 amino acids. The germline V gene has CDR1 PRHDT and CDR2 FYEKMQ (reference sequence). CDR3 in DNA: TGTGCCAGCAGCTTTTATGGAGGGGGACAAGCGAACACTGAAGCTTTCTTT. As protein: CASSFYGGGQANTEAFF.

This chain uses TRBV7-3 with TRBJ1-6, with 9 bases lining up with TRBD1. The V gene's germline CDR1 is SGHTA and CDR2 FQGTGA. The CDR3 extends over 15 amino acids. The J segment lost 5 bases and the V segment lost 5 bases, leaving 4 bases of the junction unmatched. The CDR3 reads CASSAQGADNSPLHF. As DNA, the CDR3 is TGTGCCAGCAGCGCACAGGGGGCGGATAATTCACCCCTCCACTTT.

This chain uses TRBV24-1 with TRBJ2-3; the D gene is possibly TRBD1 (6 bases). CDR1 is KGHDR, CDR2 SFDVKD, per germline. The length of the CDR3 is 16 residues. V shed 3 bases and J shed 3 bases, with 15 bases lying between them. In DNA form, the CDR3 reads TGTGCCACCAGTGATACATACAGGGATAGGACAGATACGCAGTATTTT. The encoded protein is CATSDTYRDRTDTQYF.

This clone has only a few counts. The genes are TRBV30 and TRBJ2-7; a possible D gene is TRBD1 (6 bases). Trimming took 0 bases from V and 3 from J, leaving 9 bases between them. Germline V gene lookup returns CDR1 GTSNPN and CDR2 SVGIG (reference sequence). This CDR3 region has 13 residues. For the CDR3, the DNA is TGTGCCTGGAGTGTTTCACAGGGCTACGAGCAGTACTTC. Residues: CAWSVSQGYEQYF.

V and J are TRBV27 and TRBJ2-7, with 12 bases fitting TRBD2. The germline V gene has CDR1 MNHEY and CDR2 SMNVEV (reference sequence). The CDR3 runs to 15 residues. Unmatched junction bases numbered 3, after V lost 3 bases and J lost 3 bases. In DNA form, the CDR3 reads TGTGCCAGCAGTTTGCGGACTAGCGGGGACTACGAGCAGTACTTC. This gives the protein CASSLRTSGDYEQYF.

The CDR3 loop reads CASSPQGGTGELFF. DNA for the CDR3: TGTGCCAGCAGCCCACAAGGTGGGACCGGGGAGCTGTTTTTT. V usage is TRBV4-2 and J usage is TRBJ2-2; D uncertain. Germline CDR1 LGHNA, CDR2 YNFKEQ. V was trimmed by 4 bases and J by 5 bases, leaving 11 bases between them. The length of the CDR3 is 14 residues.